This T cell receptor (beta chain) was captured by sequencing in a study of response to subunit inactivated influenza vaccine. The CDR3 runs 14 residues. In germline, CDR1 is SGHNT, CDR2 YYREEE (reference sequence). Losses at the gene ends were 1 base for V and 9 bases for J; bases not matched to a gene: 2. TCRdb analysed the RT-PCR reads with MiXCR anew, one entry per CDR3 protein. Of roughly 760,000 distinct CDR3 sequences listed, approximately 22% are singletons. The rearrangement links TRBV5-4 to TRBJ2-1, with 12 bases aligning to TRBD1. Specimen: PBMCs from blood, collected roughly 5 days after vaccination. The source is a man in his forties or fifties who received an inactivated influenza vaccine. DNA for the CDR3: TGTGCCAGCAGCTTGAGGGACAGGGGGCCTGAGCAGTTCTTC. This encodes CASSLRDRGPEQFF.